What follows are 26 T cell receptor beta chains derived from one specimen sequenced in a study of CD8+ T cells in alopecia areata. Extracted from the samples, RNA was reverse transcribed into cDNA to serve as the sequencing template. Generated by immunoSEQ multiplex PCR, the TCRdb table keeps only in-frame clones and is missing some. Found here are 200,000 or so clones, 45% to 70% of them singletons; the top ten hold nearly 5%. Sequencing was carried out using CD8+ T cells sorted from blood. The receptors come from a human donor in good health.

To note about this clone: This sample also contains other DNA sequences that code for the same CDR3. The CDR3 spells CASSLGLTDTQYF. CDR3 nucleotides: TGTGCCAGCAGCTTAGGCCTCACAGATACGCAGTATTTT. The chain uses TRBV13 and TRBJ2-3; D is ambiguous. Looked up from germline, CDR1 is PRHDT and CDR2 is FYEKMQ (reference sequence). V lost 0 bases to trimming and J lost 2 bases, with 3 bases between them. The CDR3 length is 13 residues.

This chain connects TRBV2 to TRBJ2-2; D is perhaps TRBD1 (5 bases). From germline, CDR1 is SNHLY and CDR2 FYNNEI. The CDR3 consists of 14 residues. Trimming shortened V by 6 bases and J by 2 bases, and 10 bases separated the two germline ends. The CDR3 is CASSGHLNTGELFF. CDR3 nucleotides: TGTGCCAGCAGCGGACACCTCAACACCGGGGAGCTGTTTTTT.

This clone is a singleton in its sample. One junction end disagrees with the germline gene, perhaps due to a read error. Distinct nucleotide sequences in the sample also encode this CDR3. The chain has TRBV29-1 and TRBJ1-1, with 7 positions matching TRBD1. The length of the CDR3 is 13 residues. Germline V gene sequence: CDR1 SQVTM, CDR2 ANQGSEA. CDR3 coding DNA: TGCAGCGTTGATCAGGGGGTGAACACTGAAGCTTTTTTT. This sequence encodes CSVDQGVNTEAFF.

This clone was detected a few times. V gene TRBV5-6 combines with J gene TRBJ1-6; the D is unclear. Germline loops: CDR1 SGHDT, CDR2 YYEEEE. The V end was cut by 0 bases, the J end by 3 bases, with 7 bases between. The CDR3 extends over 15 amino acids. The CDR3 here is CASSLGYGYNSPLHF. The CDR3 DNA reads TGTGCCAGCAGCTTGGGGTACGGCTATAATTCACCCCTCCACTTT.

This clone showed up just a few times. The chain has TRBV20-1 and TRBJ1-2, with D possibly TRBD1 on 5 matching bases. Trimming stripped 6 bases from V and 8 bases from J, with 13 bases between. The CDR3 extends over 11 amino acids. Germline-derived CDR1 and CDR2 are DFQATT and SNEGSKA (reference sequence). The CDR3, as DNA: TGCAGTGCCACTCAACGGGGGGGCTACACCTTC. Its protein is CSATQRGGYTF.

This chain connects TRBV6-6 to TRBJ2-2; perhaps D is TRBD1 or TRBD2 (5 bases each). The CDR3 runs to 13 residues. The V gene's germline CDR1 is MNHNY and CDR2 SVGAGI (reference sequence). Trimming stripped 2 bases from V and 4 bases from J, with 5 bases between. Here the CDR3 reads CASSYGGTGELFF. The CDR3 coding sequence is TGTGCCAGCAGTTACGGGGGCACCGGGGAGCTGTTTTTT.

The J gene is TRBJ2-3, the V gene TRBV10-2, with D unclear. Per the germline V gene, CDR1 is WSHSY and CDR2 is SAAADI. The CDR3 is 12 residues long. V was cut by 8 bases and J by 1 base, with 7 bases left in between. CDR3 residues: CASGDRTDTQYF. The CDR3 DNA is TGCGCCAGCGGGGATCGCACAGATACGCAGTATTTT.

For this clone: Other DNA variants within this sample encode the same CDR3. V usage is TRBV7-2 and J usage is TRBJ1-5, with unresolved D. The germline V and J ends were trimmed by 3 bases and 2 bases, with 2 bases remaining between them. There are 12 residues in the CDR3. CDR1 SGHTA and CDR2 FQGNSA come from the germline V gene. This chain's CDR3 is CASSFGNQPQHF. The CDR3 coding sequence is TGTGCCAGCAGCTTTGGCAATCAGCCCCAGCATTTT.

V usage is TRBV6-1 and J usage is TRBJ2-7; 10 nucleotides agree with TRBD2. CDR3 length: 18 amino acids. Trimming took 3 bases from V and 0 from J; bases not matched to a gene: 11. CDR1 is MNHNS, CDR2 SASEGT, per germline. The DNA of the CDR3 is TGTGCCAGCAGTGAGGTTCCTAGCGGGGGATACAACTCCTACGAGCAGTACTTC. Translated: CASSEVPSGGYNSYEQYF.

The rearrangement uses TRBV7-9 and TRBJ2-4; D may be TRBD1 (5 bases). The germline gives CDR1 SEHNR, CDR2 FQNEAQ (reference sequence). V was trimmed by 7 bases and J by 4 bases, leaving 11 bases between them. This CDR3 is built from 13 residues. CDR3 nucleotide sequence: TGTGCCAGCAAGGGGCAGGGTAAAAACATTCAGTACTTC. The encoded protein is CASKGQGKNIQYF.

The chain combines TRBV27 with TRBJ1-6, with 10 bases identical to TRBD1. There are 15 residues in the CDR3. Germline loops: CDR1 MNHEY, CDR2 SMNVEV (reference sequence). V trimming: 4 bases; J trimming: 7 bases; junction bases outside the gene matches: 4. CDR3 protein: CASSWGDRGNSPLHF. The CDR3, as DNA: TGTGCCAGCAGTTGGGGGGACAGGGGAAATTCACCCCTCCACTTT.

With regard to this clone: Other DNA variants within this sample encode the same CDR3. V is TRBV29-1 and J is TRBJ2-1; weak D call: TRBD2 (5 bases). The V and J ends lost 4 bases and 5 bases respectively, with 12 bases between them. The CDR3 has 13 residues. The germline V gene encodes CDR1 SQVTM and CDR2 ANQGSEA. CDR3 nucleotide sequence: TGCAGCGTTGTAGGAGGCCAGAACAATGAGCAGTTCTTC. Its protein is CSVVGGQNNEQFF.

J is TRBJ1-5 and V is TRBV27; possibly TRBD1 for D (6 bases). The CDR3 is 16 residues long. The V and J ends lost 6 bases and 0 bases respectively, with 15 bases between them. The germline V gene encodes CDR1 MNHEY and CDR2 SMNVEV (reference sequence). The CDR3 DNA reads as TGTGCCAGCAGAGGGGGGGAGAGGAGTAGCAATCAGCCCCAGCATTTT. It codes for CASRGGERSSNQPQHF.

The chain recombines TRBV28 with TRBJ1-2; D not certain. Per the germline V gene, CDR1 is MDHEN and CDR2 is SYDVKM. The CDR3 is 12 amino acids. Trimming shortened V by 2 bases and J by 8 bases, and 9 bases separated the two germline ends. CDR3 in amino acids: CASSLRLAGYTF. The CDR3 coding sequence is TGTGCCAGCAGTTTACGTCTGGCGGGCTACACCTTC.

The genes are TRBV15 and TRBJ2-5; D unclear. Per the germline V gene, CDR1 is LNHNV and CDR2 is YYDKDF (reference sequence). The CDR3 spans 13 residues. V dropped 3 bases and J dropped 5 bases, with 10 bases sitting between them. The CDR3 loop is CATSSAYGETQYF. CDR3 DNA sequence: TGTGCCACCAGCAGCGCTTATGGGGAGACCCAGTACTTC. Complete variable domain (other parts from reference TRBV15 and TRBJ2-5): DAMVIQNPRYQVTQFGKPVTLSCSQTLNHNVMYWYQQKSSQAPKLLFHYYDKDFNNEADTPDNFQSRRPNTSFCFLDIRSPGLGDTAMYLCATSSAYGETQYFGPGTRLLVL.

This clone appeared a few times. CDR3 region: CASSQDLRSDEQFF. As DNA, the CDR3 is TGCGCCAGCAGCCAAGATTTGCGTTCCGATGAGCAGTTCTTC. The chain employs TRBV4-1 and TRBJ2-1, with D unclear. Between the trimmed V and J ends, which lost 0 bases and 8 bases, there was a span of 11 bases. The CDR3 has 14 residues. Germline lookup yields CDR1 MGHRA and CDR2 YSYEKL.

This chain joins TRBV25-1 and TRBJ2-1; possibly TRBD2 for D (6 bases). V lost 4 bases and J 0 bases, leaving 16 bases between the germline ends. CDR1 and CDR2 from the germline V gene are MGHDK and SYGVNS. This CDR3 has 17 residues. The CDR3 nucleotides are TGTGCCAGCAGTGGCCGGATGGAGGGGAGCTCCTACAATGAGCAGTTCTTC. Its protein is CASSGRMEGSSYNEQFF.

This rearrangement joins TRBV6-5 to TRBJ2-1, with TRBD1 matching over 9 bases. The CDR3 extends over 15 amino acids. Germline CDR1 MNHEY, CDR2 SVGAGI. V gave up 6 bases and J gave up 3 bases; unmatched junction bases: 6. CDR3 amino acids: CASRNRDRDYNEQFF. In DNA, the CDR3 is TGTGCCAGCAGGAACCGGGACAGGGACTACAATGAGCAGTTCTTC.

This clone has only a few counts. The V gene is TRBV5-4, the J gene TRBJ2-1; 9 bases match TRBD2. The trim removed 3 bases at V and 2 bases at J, leaving 3 bases unmatched. Germline V gene lookup returns CDR1 SGHNT and CDR2 YYREEE (reference sequence). The CDR3 sequence is 15 residues long. CDR3 nucleotides: TGTGCCAGCAGCTCCGGCGGGGGGGCCTACAATGAGCAGTTCTTC. Amino acid sequence: CASSSGGGAYNEQFF.

The sample holds a few counts of this clone. CDR3 sequence (DNA): TGCAGCGTAAGCGGGGGGATAGATGAGCAGTTCTTC. Protein: CSVSGGIDEQFF. The rearrangement uses TRBV29-1 and TRBJ2-1, with 9 bases fitting TRBD2. From germline, CDR1 is SQVTM and CDR2 ANQGSEA. With V trimmed by 6 bases and J by 8 bases, 5 bases remained unmatched. This CDR3 comprises 12 residues.

This clone appeared a few times. The V call is TRBV19, the J call TRBJ1-5; no clear D gene. Looked up from germline, CDR1 is LNHDA and CDR2 is SQIVND (reference sequence). This CDR3 region has 12 residues. The V and J ends lost 10 bases and 9 bases respectively, with 16 bases between them. The CDR3 DNA reads TGTGCCACCGCGGACGGTAATACGCCCCAGCATTTT. Encoded protein: CATADGNTPQHF.

This chain uses TRBV27 with TRBJ2-3; D not resolved. Germline values: CDR1 MNHEY, CDR2 SMNVEV (reference sequence). Trimming stripped 3 bases from V and 6 bases from J, with 4 bases between. The CDR3 extends over 11 amino acids. The CDR3 nucleotides read TGTGCCAGCAGTTTCGGGGATACGCAGTATTTT. It encodes CASSFGDTQYF.

This clone has just a few counts. The chain recombines TRBV7-9 with TRBJ2-3; 7 bases map to TRBD2. This CDR3 comprises 14 residues. V was clipped by 5 bases and J by 0 bases; unmatched bases: 2. Germline CDR1 SEHNR, CDR2 FQNEAQ (reference sequence). CDR3 residues: CASSPAGSTDTQYF. CDR3 nucleotide sequence: TGTGCCAGCAGCCCAGCGGGAAGCACAGATACGCAGTATTTT.

The rearrangement joins TRBV4-1 to TRBJ2-3, with 12 bases matching TRBD2. Germline-derived CDR1 and CDR2 are MGHRA and YSYEKL. The CDR3 extends over 19 amino acids. V was clipped by 1 base and J by 1 base; unmatched bases: 9. As DNA, the CDR3 is TGCGCCAGCAGCCAAGGTCCTAGCGGGGGGGTTTTAGGCACAGATACGCAGTATTTT. As protein: CASSQGPSGGVLGTDTQYF.

This sequence joins TRBV7-2 and TRBJ2-1; no reliable D call. V was pared by 2 bases and J by 8 bases, with 19 bases between. CDR1 SGHTA and CDR2 FQGNSA come from the germline V gene. CDR3 size: 16 residues. CDR3 coding DNA: TGTGCCAGCAGCTTATCGGAACTCCGCGCCGGACATGAGCAGTTCTTC. Translation gives CASSLSELRAGHEQFF. Drawing the rest from reference TRBV7-2 and TRBJ2-1, the complete variable domain is GAGVSQSPSNKVTEKGKDVELRCDPISGHTALYWYRQSLGQGLEFLIYFQGNSAPDKSGLPSDRFSAERTGGSVSTLTIQRTQQEDSAVYLCASSLSELRAGHEQFFGPGTRLTVL.

The chain is built from TRBV25-1 and TRBJ2-5; 9 nucleotides agree with TRBD1. This CDR3 region has 15 residues. Germline values: CDR1 MGHDK, CDR2 SYGVNS. V lost 3 bases, J lost 4 bases, and 6 bases stayed unmatched. The CDR3 spells CASSDKRQGGETQYF. The CDR3 coding sequence is TGTGCCAGCAGTGACAAAAGACAGGGGGGAGAGACCCAGTACTTC.